This entry is about one T cell receptor beta chain. The CDR3 contains 15 residues. V lost 9 bases to trimming and J lost 4 bases, with 19 bases between them. Per germline, CDR1 KGHDR and CDR2 SFDVKD. These data belong to a study of blood T cell repertoires in COVID-19. TCRdb keeps only in-frame clones here, not all; method: immunoSEQ multiplex PCR. Of some 220,000 clones in the sample, roughly 81% were seen once. This sequence was found in a man aged 50-60 years with acute or convalescent COVID-19. The chain employs TRBV24-1 and TRBJ2-3; tentatively, D is TRBD2 (6 bases). Sequencing used peripheral blood. The CDR3 nucleotides read TGTGCCACCGGGGCTCGGGCGGGATCGGCAGATACGCAGTATTTT. It encodes CATGARAGSADTQYF.